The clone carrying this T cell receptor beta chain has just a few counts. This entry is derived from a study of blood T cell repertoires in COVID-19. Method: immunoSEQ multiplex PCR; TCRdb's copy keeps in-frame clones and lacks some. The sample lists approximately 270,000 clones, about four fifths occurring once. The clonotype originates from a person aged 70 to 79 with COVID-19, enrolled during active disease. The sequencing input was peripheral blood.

In DNA form, the CDR3 reads TGCAGCGTTGCAGGTGCGGGGGGCCCTGGCTACACCTTC. It codes for CSVAGAGGPGYTF. The rearrangement uses TRBV29-1 and TRBJ1-2; D is perhaps TRBD1 (6 bases). Per the germline V gene, CDR1 is SQVTM and CDR2 is ANQGSEA. The V end lost 4 bases, the J end lost 7 bases, and 16 bases lay between the germline ends. The CDR3 runs to 13 residues.